This T cell receptor (beta chain) was documented in a study of OX40 agonist ivuxolimab in advanced cancers. The wider study: The patients received agonistic anti-OX40 (CD134) antibody ivuxolimab. Study-wide results and limits: Both CD4+ and CD8+ T cell populations in blood had undergone clonal expansion by week 6 at 0.1 to 3.0 mg/kg. Some nonresponders additionally presented with little normalized T-cell clonal expansion.

A note on this clone: Antigen specificity is unknown.

This table comes from immunoSEQ multiplex PCR, and its TCRdb copy is limited to in-frame clones, with some not included. The sample comprises about 48,000 clones, about 81% of which are singletons, and more than 5.5% rests with the top ten. Germline loops: CDR1 KGHSH, CDR2 LQKENI. V shed 4 bases and J 7 bases; nucleotides not matched to a gene: 9. The CDR3 has 15 residues. Sample: CD4+ or CD8+ T cells sorted from blood, taken in a trial of the OX40 agonist ivuxolimab. V gene TRBV18 combines with J gene TRBJ2-1; 8 bases match TRBD1. The TCR originated in an adult with an advanced solid tumor such as melanoma, head and neck, liver or kidney cancer. The CDR3 DNA is TGTGCCAGCTCACGTGACAGGGGAACATCGAATGAGCAGTTCTTC. Translating gives CASSRDRGTSNEQFF.